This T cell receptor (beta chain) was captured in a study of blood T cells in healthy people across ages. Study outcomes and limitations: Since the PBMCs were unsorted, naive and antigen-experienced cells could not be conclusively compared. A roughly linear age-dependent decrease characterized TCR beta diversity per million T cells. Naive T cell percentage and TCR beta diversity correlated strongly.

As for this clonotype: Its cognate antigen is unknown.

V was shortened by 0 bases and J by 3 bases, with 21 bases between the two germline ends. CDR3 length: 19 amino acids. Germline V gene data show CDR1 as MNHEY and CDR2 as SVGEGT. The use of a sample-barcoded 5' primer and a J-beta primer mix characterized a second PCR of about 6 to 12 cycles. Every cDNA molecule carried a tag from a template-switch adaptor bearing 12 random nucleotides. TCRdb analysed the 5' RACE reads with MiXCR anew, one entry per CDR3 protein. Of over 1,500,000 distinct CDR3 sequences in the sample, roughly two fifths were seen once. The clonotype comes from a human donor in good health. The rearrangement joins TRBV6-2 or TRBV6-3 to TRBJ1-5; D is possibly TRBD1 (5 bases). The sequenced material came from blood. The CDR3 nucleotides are TGTGCCAGCAGTTACTCCGGGACGGAGGATATAGTTCTCAATCAGCCCCAGCATTTT. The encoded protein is CASSYSGTEDIVLNQPQHF.